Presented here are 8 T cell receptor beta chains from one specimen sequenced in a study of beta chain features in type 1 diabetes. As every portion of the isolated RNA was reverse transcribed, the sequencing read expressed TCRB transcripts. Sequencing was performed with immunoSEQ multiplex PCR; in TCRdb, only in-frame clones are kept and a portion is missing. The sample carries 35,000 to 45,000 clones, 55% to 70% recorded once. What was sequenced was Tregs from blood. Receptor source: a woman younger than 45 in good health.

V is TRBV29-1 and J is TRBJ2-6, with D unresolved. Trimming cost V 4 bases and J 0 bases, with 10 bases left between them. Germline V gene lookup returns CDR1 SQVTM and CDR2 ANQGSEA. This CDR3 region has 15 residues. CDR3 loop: CSVGNSYSGANVLTF. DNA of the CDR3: TGCAGCGTTGGTAACAGTTACTCTGGGGCCAACGTCCTGACTTTC.

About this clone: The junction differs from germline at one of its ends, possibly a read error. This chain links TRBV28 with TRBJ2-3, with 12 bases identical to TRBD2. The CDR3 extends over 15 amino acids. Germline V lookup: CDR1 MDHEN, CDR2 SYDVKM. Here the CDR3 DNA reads TGTGCCAGCAGTCTATGGTCGACTAGCGGGAGCTCGCAGTATTTT. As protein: CASSLWSTSGSSQYF.

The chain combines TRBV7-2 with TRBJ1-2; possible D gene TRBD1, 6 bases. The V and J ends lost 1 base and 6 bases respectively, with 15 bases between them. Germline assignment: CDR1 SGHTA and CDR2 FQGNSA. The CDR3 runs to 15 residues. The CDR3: CASSLVPARGDGYTF. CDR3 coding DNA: TGTGCCAGCAGCTTAGTCCCGGCCAGGGGTGATGGCTACACCTTC.

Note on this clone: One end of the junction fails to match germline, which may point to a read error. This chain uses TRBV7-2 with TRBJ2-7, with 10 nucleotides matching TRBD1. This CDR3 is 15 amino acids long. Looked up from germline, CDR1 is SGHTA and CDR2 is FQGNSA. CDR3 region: CVSSSRGTGATEQYF. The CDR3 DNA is TGTGTCAGCAGCTCACGGGGGACAGGGGCCACCGAGCAGTACTTC. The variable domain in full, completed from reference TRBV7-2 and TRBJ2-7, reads GAGVSQSPSNKVTEKGKDVELRCDPISGHTALYWYRQSLGQGLEFLIYFQGNSAPDKSGLPSDRFSAERTGGSVSTLTIQRTQQEDSAVYLCVSSSRGTGATEQYFGPGTRLTVT.

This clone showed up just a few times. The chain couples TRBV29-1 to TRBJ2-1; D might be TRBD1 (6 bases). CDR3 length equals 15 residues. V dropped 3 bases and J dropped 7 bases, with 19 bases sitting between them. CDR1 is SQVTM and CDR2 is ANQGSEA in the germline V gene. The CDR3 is CSVEGISRGRNEQFF. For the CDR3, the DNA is TGCAGCGTTGAGGGAATTAGCAGGGGACGGAATGAGCAGTTCTTC.

The CDR3 reads CASSGLEGETQYF. CDR3 DNA sequence: TGTGCCAGCTCGGGACTAGAGGGGGAGACCCAGTACTTC. V gene TRBV18 combines with J gene TRBJ2-5; 8 bases fit TRBD2. Looked up from germline, CDR1 is KGHSH and CDR2 is LQKENI. The CDR3 contains 13 residues. Trimming took 6 bases from V and 5 from J; bases not matched to a gene: 5.

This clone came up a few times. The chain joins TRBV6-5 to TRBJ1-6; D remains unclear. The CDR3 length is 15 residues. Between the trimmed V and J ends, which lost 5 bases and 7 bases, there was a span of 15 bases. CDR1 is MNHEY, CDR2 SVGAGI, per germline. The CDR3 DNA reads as TGTGCCAGCAGTACCTTTAATTCGAGGAATTCACCCCTCCACTTT. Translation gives CASSTFNSRNSPLHF.

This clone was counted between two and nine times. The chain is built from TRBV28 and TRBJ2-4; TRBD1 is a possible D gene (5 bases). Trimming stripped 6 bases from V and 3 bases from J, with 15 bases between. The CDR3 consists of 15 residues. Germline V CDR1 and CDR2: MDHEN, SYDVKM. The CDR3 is CASSEGVYGKNIQYF. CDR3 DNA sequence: TGTGCCAGCAGCGAAGGGGTTTACGGCAAAAACATTCAGTACTTC.